The source of this T cell receptor (beta chain) is a study of blood T cells in healthy people across ages. V shed 1 base, J shed 0 bases, and the junction held 11 bases outside the gene matches. This CDR3 has 18 amino acids. CDR1 is SGHRS, CDR2 YFSETQ, per germline. This clonotype was detected ten times or more. Alongside a J-beta primer mix, a sample-barcoded 5' primer served in a second PCR lasting about 7 to 12 cycles. In TCRdb, the 5' RACE reads were re-called with MiXCR into one record per CDR3 protein. The sample has fewer than 750,000 distinct CDR3 sequences, approximately 52% seen once; the top ten hold approximately 15%.

This clonotype originated in a woman of 80 years or more in good health. This sequence joins TRBV5-1 and TRBJ2-3; 7 bases are a match to TRBD2. Sequenced sample: blood. The CDR3 region is CASSLQGGSTYSTDTQYF. CDR3 in DNA: TGCGCCAGCAGCTTGCAGGGAGGGTCGACCTATAGCACAGATACGCAGTATTTT. Full variable domain (remainder filled in from reference TRBV5-1 and TRBJ2-3): KAGVTQTPRYLIKTRGQQVTLSCSPISGHRSVSWYQQTPGQGLQFLFEYFSETQRNKGNFPGRFSGRQFSNSRSEMNVSTLELGDSALYLCASSLQGGSTYSTDTQYFGPGTRLTVL.